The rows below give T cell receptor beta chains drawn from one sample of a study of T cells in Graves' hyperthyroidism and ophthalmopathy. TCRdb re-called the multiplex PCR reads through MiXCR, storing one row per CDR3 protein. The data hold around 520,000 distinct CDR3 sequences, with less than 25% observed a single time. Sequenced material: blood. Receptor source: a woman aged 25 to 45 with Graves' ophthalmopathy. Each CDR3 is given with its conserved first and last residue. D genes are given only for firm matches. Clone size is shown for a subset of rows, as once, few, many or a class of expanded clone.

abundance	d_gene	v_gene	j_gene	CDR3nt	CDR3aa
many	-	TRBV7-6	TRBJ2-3	TGTGCCAGCCGGGACTTCACAGATACGCAGTATTTT	CASRDFTDTQYF
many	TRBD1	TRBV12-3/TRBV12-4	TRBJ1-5	TGTGCCAGCAGGCTTAATGGACAGGAGCAATATCAGCCCCAGCATTTT	CASRLNGQEQYQPQHF
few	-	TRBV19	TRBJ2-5	TGTGCCAGTAGCGACAGAAGGAAGTACCAAGAGACCCAGTACTTC	CASSDRRKYQETQYF
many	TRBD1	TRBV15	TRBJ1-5	TGTGCCACCAGCCGGACAGGGGGCGGCAATCAGCCCCAGCATTTT	CATSRTGGGNQPQHF
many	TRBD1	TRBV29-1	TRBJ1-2	TGCAGCGTTGACGCAGGGGGAGCTAACTATGGCTACACCTTC	CSVDAGGANYGYTF
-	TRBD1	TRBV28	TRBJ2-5	TGTGCCAGCAGTTCTCAACCCTTGGACAGGGCACCTCAAGAGACCCAGTACTTC	CASSSQPLDRAPQETQYF
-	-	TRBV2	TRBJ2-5	TGTGCCAGCAGTGAAGTACAGATCCAAGAGACCCAGTACTTC	CASSEVQIQETQYF
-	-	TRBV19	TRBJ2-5	TGTGCCAGTAGTATCTTGGCCGGGCAAGAGACCCAGTACTTC	CASSILAGQETQYF
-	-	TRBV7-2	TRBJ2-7	TGTGCCAGCAGCTTAGTATCGAACACCGGGTACGAGCAGTACTTC	CASSLVSNTGYEQYF
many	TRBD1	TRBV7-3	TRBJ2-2	TGTGCCAGCAGCGTTGACAGGGCCAACACCGGGGAGCTGTTTTTT	CASSVDRANTGELFF
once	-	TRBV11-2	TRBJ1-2	TGTGCCAGCAGCTCTAACTCGGCTGGTACAGGCCACTATGGCTACACCTTC	CASSSNSAGTGHYGYTF
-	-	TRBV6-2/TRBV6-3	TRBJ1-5	TGTGCCAGCAGTTACACTTCGGCCAAGGGTCAGCCCCAGCATTTT	CASSYTSAKGQPQHF
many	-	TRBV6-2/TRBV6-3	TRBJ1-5	TGTGCCAGCAGAACAGGGACAAGGCCATATAGCAATCAGCCCCAGCATTTT	CASRTGTRPYSNQPQHF
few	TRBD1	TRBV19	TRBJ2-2	TGTGCCAGCACTCGCGACAGGGTAGACGGGGAGCTGTTTTTT	CASTRDRVDGELFF
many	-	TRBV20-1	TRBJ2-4	TGCAGTGCTATCGTGGAAATCAAAAACATTCAGTACTTC	CSAIVEIKNIQYF
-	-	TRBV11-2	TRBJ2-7	TGTCCCAGCAGCTTAGTAAGTTCCAACGAGCAGTACTTC	CPSSLVSSNEQYF
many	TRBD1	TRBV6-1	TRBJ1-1	TGTGCCAGCGGGGGACAGATAACTGAAGCTTTCTTT	CASGGQITEAFF
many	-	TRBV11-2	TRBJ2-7	TGTGCCAGCAGCTCGGTTCGGGGCCTCCGACCGGGTGGCGAGCAGTACTTC	CASSSVRGLRPGGEQYF
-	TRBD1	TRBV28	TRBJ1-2	TGTGCCAGCAGTTTAGTAGGGGGCGAGGGAAACACCTTC	CASSLVGGEGNTF
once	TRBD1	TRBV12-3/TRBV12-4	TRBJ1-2	TGTGCCAGCAACAAAGACAGGGGGCTTTATGGCTACACCTTC	CASNKDRGLYGYTF
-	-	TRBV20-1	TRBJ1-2	TGCAGTGCTAGGGGGGCAGGGGACGGCTACACCTTC	CSARGAGDGYTF
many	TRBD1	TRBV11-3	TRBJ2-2	TGTGCCAGCAGCTTACAGGGGGCAGGGAACACCGGGGAGCTGTTTTTT	CASSLQGAGNTGELFF
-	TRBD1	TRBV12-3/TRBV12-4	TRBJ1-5	TGTGCCAGCAGAAAGGACAGGGATAGCAATCAGCCCCAGCATTTT	CASRKDRDSNQPQHF
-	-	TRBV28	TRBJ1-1	TGTGCCAGCAGCTCCGGACATTTATACACTGAAGCTTTCTTT	CASSSGHLYTEAFF
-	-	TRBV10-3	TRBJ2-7	TGTGCCATCAGTGAGTCCCGGGACTCCACCTACGAGCAGTACTTC	CAISESRDSTYEQYF
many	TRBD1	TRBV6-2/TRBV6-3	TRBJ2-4	TGTGCCAGCAGTTGGGACAGGGAAGCCCTTCAGTACTTC	CASSWDREALQYF